These 19 T cell receptor beta chains share one sample of origin, sequenced in a study of T cell responses to AZD1222 COVID-19 vaccine (dated by TCRdb to the early 2020s). The sample's time point label is to be understood as: baseline before first vaccination. Preparation of the library involved the immunoSEQ multiplex PCR assay. Here the immuneACCESS table is served through TCRdb, limited to in-frame sequences with V and J called. Missing clones are a known gap in these copies; in checked studies unresolved V genes cover under half, and the rest lacks a known reason. This sample gives 100,000 to 150,000 clones in total; over 80% of them show up just once. The top ten clones comprise 4.5% to 6% of the sample. Sequenced material: peripheral blood, taken on day 0 of AZD1222 vaccination. Receptor source: an adult in good health.

This chain uses TRBV19 with TRBJ2-1, with D maybe TRBD2 (5 bases). V shed 1 base and J shed 4 bases, with 14 bases lying between them. CDR1 is LNHDA, CDR2 SQIVND, per germline (reference sequence). This CDR3 comprises 16 residues. For the CDR3, the DNA is TGTGCCAGTAGTATAGCATCAGGCGGGCAGTACAATGAGCAGTTCTTC. This gives the protein CASSIASGGQYNEQFF.

Remarks on this clone: A read error may produce the germline difference seen at one junction end. The V gene is TRBV5-5, the J gene TRBJ2-7, with 9 bases matching TRBD1. Germline CDR1 is SGHKS and CDR2 is YYEKEE (reference sequence). CDR3 length equals 11 residues. CDR3 loop: CASSGDREWAF. Here the CDR3 DNA reads TGTGCCAGCAGCGGGGACAGGGAATGGGCCTTC.

The rearrangement uses TRBV5-1 and TRBJ1-1, with D perhaps TRBD1 (6 bases). Germline V gene data show CDR1 as SGHRS and CDR2 as YFSETQ. Trimming removed 0 bases from V and 4 bases from J, with 13 bases in between. The CDR3 consists of 15 residues. The CDR3 coding sequence is TGCGCCAGCAGCTTGGCCGGAGCGGGGGCCACTGAAGCTTTCTTT. Amino acids: CASSLAGAGATEAFF.

The gene calls are TRBV3-1 (or the pseudogene TRBV3-2) and TRBJ2-1; no definite D call. There are 13 residues in the CDR3. Trimming took 4 bases from V and 6 from J, leaving 10 bases between them. Germline values: CDR1 LGHDT, CDR2 YNNKEL (reference sequence). CDR3 DNA: TGTGCCAGCAGCCGTCGTAGTGGCAATGAGCAGTTCTTC. Translation gives CASSRRSGNEQFF.

This CDR3 is CATSVGQGVNEQFF. For the CDR3, the DNA is TGTGCCACCAGTGTTGGACAGGGGGTCAATGAGCAGTTCTTC. The chain is built from TRBV24-1 and TRBJ2-1; TRBD1 agrees at 10 bases. CDR3 length: 14 residues. V lost 5 bases and J lost 6; bases outside the gene matches: 3. The V gene's germline CDR1 is KGHDR and CDR2 SFDVKD.

The J gene is TRBJ2-1, the V gene TRBV9; D possibly corresponds to TRBD2 (6 bases). Trimming removed 0 bases at V and 8 bases at J, with 18 bases between. The CDR3 consists of 16 residues. Germline loops: CDR1 SGDLS, CDR2 YYNGEE. The CDR3 protein is CASSVVGIAVSDEQFF. The CDR3 coding sequence is TGTGCCAGCAGCGTAGTCGGGATAGCGGTTTCCGATGAGCAGTTCTTC.

The gene calls are TRBV5-6 and TRBJ1-5; possible D gene TRBD1, 5 bases. The V gene's germline CDR1 is SGHDT and CDR2 YYEEEE. The CDR3 is 15 residues long. Between the trimmed V and J ends, which lost 4 bases and 4 bases, there was a span of 15 bases. The CDR3 region has the DNA TGTGCCAGCAGCCCCTGGGGGTTCGGGAATCAGCCCCAGCATTTT. Amino acids: CASSPWGFGNQPQHF.

The V call is TRBV5-6, the J call TRBJ1-1, with D hard to call. The germline V gene encodes CDR1 SGHDT and CDR2 YYEEEE. The CDR3 extends over 14 amino acids. Trimming pared 4 bases from V and 5 bases from J, leaving 15 bases between. The CDR3 reads CASSLGPDGTEAFF. The CDR3 DNA sequence: TGTGCCAGCAGCCTAGGTCCCGATGGGACTGAAGCTTTCTTT.

This sequence joins TRBV10-2 and TRBJ1-1; D gene unclear. Germline values: CDR1 WSHSY, CDR2 SAAADI. Trimming removed 5 bases from V and 6 bases from J, with 10 bases in between. This CDR3 comprises 12 residues. CDR3 region: CASSPSLPEAFF. The CDR3, as DNA: TGCGCCAGCAGTCCTTCCCTTCCTGAAGCTTTCTTT.

This chain links TRBV9 with TRBJ2-7; D is perhaps TRBD2 (6 bases). Between the trimmed V and J ends, which lost 0 bases and 3 bases, there was a span of 10 bases. This CDR3 is built from 14 residues. Germline V CDR1 and CDR2: SGDLS, YYNGEE. DNA of the CDR3: TGTGCCAGCAGCGTAGGGGACTCCGACTACGAGCAGTACTTC. Encoded protein: CASSVGDSDYEQYF.

V gene TRBV7-9 combines with J gene TRBJ2-1, with a tentative D call TRBD1 (5 bases). Per germline, CDR1 SEHNR and CDR2 FQNEAQ (reference sequence). The CDR3 has 14 amino acids. The V end lost 4 bases, the J end lost 7 bases, and 14 bases lay between the germline ends. CDR3: CASSYGQPGNEQFF. The CDR3 coding sequence is TGTGCCAGCAGCTACGGACAACCCGGGAATGAGCAGTTCTTC. The complete variable domain, with remaining parts taken from reference TRBV7-9 and TRBJ2-1, reads DTGVSQNPRHKITKRGQNVTFRCDPISEHNRLYWYRQTLGQGPEFLTYFQNEAQLEKSRLLSDRFSAERPKGSFSTLEIQRTEQGDSAMYLCASSYGQPGNEQFFGPGTRLTVL.

The rearrangement uses TRBV2 and TRBJ1-4; 7 bases map to TRBD1. Germline CDR1 and CDR2: SNHLY and FYNNEI. With 5 bases clipped from V and 1 base from J, the junction kept 1 base outside the gene matches. This CDR3 region has 14 residues. The chain's CDR3 is CASSRTGTNEKLFF. Written as DNA, the CDR3 is TGTGCCAGCAGTCGGACAGGAACTAATGAAAAACTGTTTTTT. The whole variable domain, filled in from reference TRBV2 and TRBJ1-4, reads EPEVTQTPSHQVTQMGQEVILRCVPISNHLYFYWYRQILGQKVEFLVSFYNNEISEKSEIFDDQFSVERPDGSNFTLKIRSTKLEDSAMYFCASSRTGTNEKLFFGSGTQLSVL.

The chain recombines TRBV7-9 with TRBJ1-2; perhaps TRBD1 as D (6 bases). The CDR3 has 13 residues. The V end lost 5 bases, the J end lost 4 bases, and 11 bases lay between the germline ends. In germline, CDR1 is SEHNR, CDR2 FQNEAQ (reference sequence). The CDR3 DNA reads as TGTGCCAGCAGCGGACTAGGGGGCTATGGCTACACCTTC. This sequence encodes CASSGLGGYGYTF.

The chain is built from TRBV7-9 and TRBJ2-1; D tentatively fits TRBD1 or TRBD2 (5 bases each). The CDR3 runs 15 residues. Germline loops: CDR1 SEHNR, CDR2 FQNEAQ (reference sequence). V shed 0 bases and J shed 1 base, with 7 bases lying between them. CDR3 residues: CASSLAGTSYNEQFF. In nucleotides, the CDR3 is TGTGCCAGCAGCTTAGCGGGGACGTCCTACAATGAGCAGTTCTTC.

This chain uses TRBV28 with TRBJ1-5; D is undetermined. The V end was cut by 1 base, the J end by 0 bases, with 7 bases between. Germline-derived CDR1 and CDR2 are MDHEN and SYDVKM. The CDR3 has 15 amino acids. Written as DNA, the CDR3 is TGTGCCAGCAGTTTATTCCCCAATAGCAATCAGCCCCAGCATTTT. It translates to CASSLFPNSNQPQHF.

The chain joins TRBV5-5 to TRBJ1-1; a weak D match, TRBD1 (6 bases). V dropped 4 bases and J dropped 3 bases, with 10 bases sitting between them. The CDR3 contains 13 residues. Germline V CDR1 and CDR2: SGHKS, YYEKEE (reference sequence). As DNA, the CDR3 is TGTGCCAGCAGCGCCAGGGGATACACTGAAGCTTTCTTT. This codes for CASSARGYTEAFF.

V usage is TRBV7-8 and J usage is TRBJ1-3; D gene ambiguous. The CDR3 runs to 14 residues. Per germline, CDR1 SGHVS and CDR2 FQNEAQ. V lost 5 bases and J lost 4, with 12 bases in between. The DNA for the CDR3 is TGTGCCAGCAGCCTTCGGGGTGGCGGAAACACCATATATTTT. Translation: CASSLRGGGNTIYF.

The genes are TRBV5-1 and TRBJ1-6; 7 bases map to TRBD1. The junction had 12 bases not matched to a gene; V was cut back by 1 base and J by 8 bases. The CDR3 loop spans 17 amino acids. Per germline, CDR1 SGHRS and CDR2 YFSETQ. CDR3 sequence (DNA): TGCGCCAGCAGCTTGAGCCAGGGGGTTTTTAGAGATTCACCCCTCCACTTT. This encodes CASSLSQGVFRDSPLHF. Using reference TRBV5-1 and TRBJ1-6 for the parts outside the CDR3, the full variable domain is KAGVTQTPRYLIKTRGQQVTLSCSPISGHRSVSWYQQTPGQGLQFLFEYFSETQRNKGNFPGRFSGRQFSNSRSEMNVSTLELGDSALYLCASSLSQGVFRDSPLHFGNGTRLTVT.

This clone was seen once. The chain joins TRBV4-3 to TRBJ2-3, with 8 bases aligning to TRBD1. CDR1 is LGHNA and CDR2 is YSLEER in the germline V gene. The CDR3 totals 18 residues. V trimming: 0 bases; J trimming: 1 base; junction bases outside the gene matches: 9. The CDR3 DNA reads as TGCGCCAGCAGCCAAGATTGGGTTCTGGACAGGGGCACAGATACGCAGTATTTT. This codes for CASSQDWVLDRGTDTQYF.